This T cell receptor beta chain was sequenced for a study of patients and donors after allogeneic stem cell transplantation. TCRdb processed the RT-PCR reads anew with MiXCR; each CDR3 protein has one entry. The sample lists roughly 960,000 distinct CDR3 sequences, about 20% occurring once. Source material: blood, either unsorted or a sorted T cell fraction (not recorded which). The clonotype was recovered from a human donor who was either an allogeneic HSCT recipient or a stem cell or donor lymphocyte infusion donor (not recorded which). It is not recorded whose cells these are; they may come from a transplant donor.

Here the CDR3 reads CASSLGHLRGTEAFF. In nucleotides, the CDR3 is TGTGCCAGCAGCTTAGGCCACCTGAGGGGCACTGAAGCTTTCTTT. The chain combines TRBV7-8 with TRBJ1-1; perhaps TRBD1 as D (5 bases). In germline, CDR1 is SGHVS, CDR2 FQNEAQ. V gave up 1 base and J gave up 4 bases, with 13 bases separating them. The CDR3 runs to 15 residues.